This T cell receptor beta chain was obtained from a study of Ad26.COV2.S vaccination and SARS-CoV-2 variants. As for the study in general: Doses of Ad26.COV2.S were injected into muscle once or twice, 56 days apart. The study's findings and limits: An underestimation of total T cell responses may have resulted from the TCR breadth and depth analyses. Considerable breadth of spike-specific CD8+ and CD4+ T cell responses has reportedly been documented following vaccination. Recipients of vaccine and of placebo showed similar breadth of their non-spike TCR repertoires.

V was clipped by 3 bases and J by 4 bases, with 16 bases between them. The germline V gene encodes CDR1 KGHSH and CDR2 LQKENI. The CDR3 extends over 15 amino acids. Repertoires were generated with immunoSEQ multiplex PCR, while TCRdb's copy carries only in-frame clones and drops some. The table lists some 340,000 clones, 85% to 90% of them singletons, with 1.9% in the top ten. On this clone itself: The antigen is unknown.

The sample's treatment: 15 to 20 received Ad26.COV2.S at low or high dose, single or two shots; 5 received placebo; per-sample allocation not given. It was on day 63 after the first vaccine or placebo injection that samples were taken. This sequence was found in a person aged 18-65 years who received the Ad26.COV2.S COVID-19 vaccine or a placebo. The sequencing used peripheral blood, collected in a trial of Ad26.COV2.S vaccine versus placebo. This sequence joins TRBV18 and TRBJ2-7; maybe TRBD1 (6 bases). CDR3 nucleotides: TGTGCCAGCTCACCTCCGGCGGGCCAGGGGTACGAGCAGTACTTC. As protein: CASSPPAGQGYEQYF.